This T cell receptor (beta chain) was sequenced during a study of identical twins. Study-wide results and caveats: Out-of-frame beta sequences exhibited a weaker degree of excess twin sharing.

The CDR3 sequence is 15 residues long. V lost 0 bases and J lost 0, with 9 bases in between. Remarks on this clonotype: Its antigen is unidentified.

In TCRdb, the 5' RACE reads were re-called with MiXCR into one record per CDR3 protein. The sample carries approximately 600,000 distinct CDR3 sequences, 7.1% recorded once. These data were also reused for a study on yellow fever vaccine responses in identical twins.

The V and J genes are TRBV12-3 or TRBV12-4 and TRBJ2-7; either TRBD1 or TRBD2 may fit D (5 bases each). The TCR sequence derives from a woman aged 18-35 years in good health. Source material: PBMCs. In DNA, the CDR3 is TGTGCCAGCAGTTTAGCAGGGGAGCGCTCCTACGAGCAGTACTTC. It yields the protein CASSLAGERSYEQYF.